This T cell receptor beta chain derives from a study of blood T cell repertoires in COVID-19. Source study methods: Quantification of nucleated cells was approximated via reference gene primer amplification. This table comes from immunoSEQ multiplex PCR, and its TCRdb copy is limited to in-frame clones, with some not included. V, J and clone size are taken as reported in that table, and D and trimming were inferred from the DNA itself. The repertoire includes 200,000 to 250,000 clones, 80% to 85% of them detected once, and 15% to 20% sits in the top ten. The TCR sequence derives from a woman older than 75 with active or convalescent COVID-19. Input material: peripheral blood.

Here the CDR3 reads CASSLDLAGGLNTGELFF. The CDR3, as DNA: TGTGCCAGCAGCTTGGACCTAGCGGGGGGGCTTAACACCGGGGAGCTGTTTTTT. The gene calls are TRBV5-4 and TRBJ2-2, with TRBD2 matching 12 bases. With 0 bases clipped from V and 2 bases from J, the junction kept 5 bases outside the gene matches. The CDR3 is made up of 18 amino acids. CDR1 is SGHNT and CDR2 is YYREEE in the germline V gene (reference sequence).